This T cell receptor (beta chain) was recovered during a study of cytomegalovirus exposure and HLA in healthy donors. Study-wide points: Available immune exposure information was restricted to CMV serostatus only. The productive fraction for most TCR beta V segments was about 87% or about 30% in an earlier analysis.

Trimming took 0 bases from V and 6 from J, leaving 9 bases between them. The V gene's germline CDR1 is GTSNPN and CDR2 SVGIG (reference sequence). The CDR3 runs 13 residues. For this clone: Its target is not known.

The PCR used 60 Vbeta and 13 Jbeta primers. Original processing notes: There were tens of millions of unique TCR beta chains by a later count, and some 10 million of them were shared. This table comes from immunoSEQ multiplex PCR, and its TCRdb copy is limited to in-frame clones, with some not included. D and trimming were read from the DNA, whereas the V and J calls and clone size are those reported in that table. This table has approximately 130,000 clones, around four fifths appearing once. The TCR originated in a boy between 10 and 17 years old in good health and CMV-seronegative. The specimen was PBMCs. The chain recombines TRBV30 with TRBJ2-1, with D possibly being TRBD1 (6 bases). The DNA of the CDR3 is TGTGCCTGGAGTGTAGGGGACACCAATGAGCAGTTCTTC. This codes for CAWSVGDTNEQFF.